This TCR beta chain was sequenced in a study of T cell repertoires in aging, cancer and after chemotherapy. Findings of the study overall: Loss of evenness, beyond lost richness, contributed to age-related TCR diversity decline in cancer patients. Immunological memory after chemotherapy cannot be judged from the repertoire data.

This clonotype rates as large. What it binds is unknown. Germline V gives CDR1 SQVTM, CDR2 ANQGSEA. The CDR3 contains 14 residues. Trimming took 1 base from V and 9 from J, leaving 16 bases between them. Rearranged V-D-J TRB sequences were amplified with a mixed TRB-A/B primer pool. TCRdb passed the multiplex PCR reads through MiXCR, listing each CDR3 protein once. Here the sample spans roughly 1,700 distinct CDR3 sequences, 15% to 20% being singletons. Amplification of TCR beta used genomic DNA extracted from peripheral blood. The TCR sequence derives from a human donor with a solid tumor. Sequencing used blood. The chain uses TRBV29-1 and TRBJ2-1; a possible D gene is TRBD2 (7 bases). The CDR3 coding sequence is TGCAGCGTTGAAGGGGCAGGGGAGGGGGGTGAGCAGTTCTTC. Amino acids: CSVEGAGEGGEQFF.